The 21 T cell receptor beta chains in this list originate from one sample, sequenced in a study of OX40 agonist ivuxolimab in advanced cancers. Repertoires were generated with immunoSEQ multiplex PCR, while TCRdb's copy carries only in-frame clones and drops some. The sample has around 77,000 clones, 75% to 85% seen once. The input for sequencing was CD4+ or CD8+ T cells sorted from blood, taken in a trial of the OX40 agonist ivuxolimab. The receptors originated from an adult with an advanced solid tumor such as melanoma, head and neck, liver or kidney cancer.

This sequence joins TRBV11-2 and TRBJ1-1; perhaps TRBD1 as D (5 bases). From germline, CDR1 is SGHAT and CDR2 FQNNGV. V was cut by 5 bases and J by 10 bases, with 14 bases left in between. The CDR3 sequence is 12 residues long. CDR3 sequence reads: CASSRDRERAFF. For the CDR3, the DNA is TGTGCCAGCAGCAGGGACCGGGAGCGAGCTTTCTTT.

This clone was recorded once. V usage is TRBV19 and J usage is TRBJ2-3, with D hard to call. Germline CDR1 is LNHDA and CDR2 is SQIVND (reference sequence). The CDR3 is 16 residues long. V lost 3 bases and J lost 0, with 13 bases in between. CDR3 region: CASSISGSISTDTQYF. CDR3 in DNA: TGTGCCAGTAGTATCTCCGGGTCTATTAGCACAGATACGCAGTATTTT. Full variable domain (remainder filled in from reference TRBV19 and TRBJ2-3): DGGITQSPKYLFRKEGQNVTLSCEQNLNHDAMYWYRQDPGQGLRLIYYSQIVNDFQKGDIAEGYSVSREKKESFPLTVTSAQKNPTAFYLCASSISGSISTDTQYFGPGTRLTVL.

This clone has only one observation. J is TRBJ1-2 and V is TRBV29-1; D may be TRBD1 (5 bases). V lost 4 bases and J 7 bases, leaving 16 bases between the germline ends. There are 13 residues in the CDR3. CDR1 and CDR2 from the germline V gene are SQVTM and ANQGSEA. This chain's CDR3 is CSVVRSGGRGYTF. The CDR3 bases are TGCAGCGTTGTGAGATCCGGGGGTCGTGGCTACACCTTC.

This clone was detected only a few times. The chain joins TRBV7-9 to TRBJ1-6; D gene unclear. The CDR3 sequence is 14 residues long. Germline lookup yields CDR1 SEHNR and CDR2 FQNEAQ (reference sequence). The V end lost 3 bases, the J end lost 12 bases, and 15 bases lay between the germline ends. The CDR3 loop is CASSLGGRELPLHF. CDR3 sequence (DNA): TGTGCCAGCAGCTTGGGCGGGAGGGAATTACCCCTCCACTTT. Drawing the rest from reference TRBV7-9 and TRBJ1-6, the complete variable domain is DTGVSQNPRHKITKRGQNVTFRCDPISEHNRLYWYRQTLGQGPEFLTYFQNEAQLEKSRLLSDRFSAERPKGSFSTLEIQRTEQGDSAMYLCASSLGGRELPLHFGNGTRLTVT.

The chain employs TRBV6-1 and TRBJ2-3, with D possibly being TRBD1 or TRBD2 (5 bases each). This CDR3 contains 14 residues. CDR1 and CDR2 (germline): MNHNS, SASEGT. With 6 bases removed from V and 6 bases from J, the gap between germline ends came to 16 bases. CDR3 DNA: TGTGCCAGCAGCTCGGGACGGCTTAGCGATACGCAGTATTTT. Translation gives CASSSGRLSDTQYF.

V gene TRBV5-1 combines with J gene TRBJ1-1; 8 nucleotides align to TRBD1. With V trimmed by 2 bases and J by 4 bases, 4 bases remained unmatched. This CDR3 region has 14 residues. Germline V lookup: CDR1 SGHRS, CDR2 YFSETQ. CDR3 sequence (DNA): TGCGCCAGCAGCTTTCAGGGGGCGGTCACTGAAGCTTTCTTT. It is translated as CASSFQGAVTEAFF.

This clone was observed once. The genes are TRBV5-5 and TRBJ1-3, with D perhaps matching TRBD1 (5 bases). CDR1 and CDR2 from the germline V gene are SGHKS and YYEKEE (reference sequence). Trimming left V 4 bases short and J 7 bases short, with 18 bases between. This CDR3 contains 15 residues. The chain's CDR3 is CASSPGHYLGNTIYF. CDR3 bases: TGTGCCAGCAGCCCAGGACACTATTTAGGGAACACCATATATTTT. Full variable domain (missing parts from reference TRBV5-5 and TRBJ1-3): DAGVTQSPTHLIKTRGQQVTLRCSPISGHKSVSWYQQVLGQGPQFIFQYYEKEERGRGNFPDRFSARQFPNYSSELNVNALLLGDSALYLCASSPGHYLGNTIYFGEGSWLTVV.

The chain joins TRBV28 to TRBJ1-5; D remains unclear. This CDR3 comprises 17 residues. With 0 bases removed from V and 3 bases from J, the gap between germline ends came to 15 bases. Germline values: CDR1 MDHEN, CDR2 SYDVKM. The CDR3 region is CASSLWGGGRINQPQHF. Written as DNA, the CDR3 is TGTGCCAGCAGTTTATGGGGAGGAGGGAGGATCAATCAGCCCCAGCATTTT.

This clone has just one count. The rearrangement uses TRBV19 and TRBJ1-3; 8 bases agree with TRBD1. CDR1 and CDR2 from the germline V gene are LNHDA and SQIVND (reference sequence). The CDR3 has 14 residues. Here the CDR3 reads CVSSDRGNGNTIYF. The CDR3 DNA reads TGTGTCTCCAGCGACAGGGGAAACGGAAACACCATATATTTT.

This rearrangement joins TRBV6-6 to TRBJ1-1; D might be TRBD1 (5 bases). Germline CDR1 and CDR2: MNHNY and SVGAGI (reference sequence). V was shortened by 11 bases and J by 4 bases, with 14 bases between the two germline ends. CDR3 length: 12 amino acids. The CDR3 DNA is TGTGCCTCGGGGAGGGGTGGCACTGAAGCTTTCTTT. Translated: CASGRGGTEAFF.

A note on this clone: A read error may account for a junction end that differs from germline. In nucleotides, the CDR3 is TGTGCCAGCAGCGTTTCCCCAGGGGATACGCGGTATTTT. Amino acid sequence: CASSVSPGDTRYF. This chain joins TRBV9 and TRBJ2-3, with D possibly matching TRBD1 (6 bases). The CDR3 is 13 amino acids. The germline gives CDR1 SGDLS, CDR2 YYNGEE.

This chain links TRBV7-2 with TRBJ1-1; D uncertain. Germline CDR1 reads SGHTA; CDR2 reads FQGNSA. V was pared by 6 bases and J by 2 bases, with 10 bases between. The CDR3 covers 13 residues. Here the CDR3 reads CASRKWANTEAFF. The CDR3 DNA follows: TGTGCCAGCAGGAAGTGGGCTAACACTGAAGCTTTCTTT.

This sequence joins TRBV5-1 and TRBJ2-2, with TRBD1 matching 9 bases. Looked up from germline, CDR1 is SGHRS and CDR2 is YFSETQ. Trimming cost V 0 bases and J 5 bases; bases outside gene matches: 5. CDR3 length: 16 amino acids. The CDR3 loop is CASSLVTGGWTGELFF. The CDR3, as DNA: TGCGCCAGCAGCTTGGTTACAGGGGGCTGGACCGGGGAGCTGTTTTTT.

This chain links TRBV7-2 with TRBJ2-1; D might be TRBD2 (6 bases). The V and J ends lost 5 bases and 4 bases respectively, with 18 bases between them. Germline loops: CDR1 SGHTA, CDR2 FQGNSA. The CDR3 consists of 16 residues. CDR3 loop: CASSPTWREHYNEQFF. The CDR3 DNA sequence: TGTGCCAGCAGCCCCACCTGGAGGGAACATTACAATGAGCAGTTCTTC.

By sample share, this clone is medium-sized. The V gene is TRBV7-9, the J gene TRBJ1-5, with D uncertain. Germline CDR1 reads SEHNR; CDR2 reads FQNEAQ (reference sequence). The CDR3 has 12 residues. The V end was cut by 1 base, the J end by 3 bases, with 1 base between. The DNA of the CDR3 is TGTGCCAGCAGCTTAGACAATCAGCCCCAGCATTTT. Residues: CASSLDNQPQHF. The entire variable domain, with the rest obtained from reference TRBV7-9 and TRBJ1-5, is as follows: DTGVSQNPRHKITKRGQNVTFRCDPISEHNRLYWYRQTLGQGPEFLTYFQNEAQLEKSRLLSDRFSAERPKGSFSTLEIQRTEQGDSAMYLCASSLDNQPQHFGDGTRLSIL.

On this clone: Compared with germline, one end of the junction differs, possibly owing to a read error. In DNA, the CDR3 is TGTGCCGGCAGCGACGACAGGAAGAACACTGAAGCTTTCTTT. Residues: CAGSDDRKNTEAFF. V is TRBV2 and J is TRBJ1-1; possibly TRBD1 for D (6 bases). This CDR3 spans 14 amino acids. Germline V gene data show CDR1 as SNHLY and CDR2 as FYNNEI. The entire variable domain, with the rest obtained from reference TRBV2 and TRBJ1-1, is as follows: EPEVTQTPSHQVTQMGQEVILRCVPISNHLYFYWYRQILGQKVEFLVSFYNNEISEKSEIFDDQFSVERPDGSNFTLKIRSTKLEDSAMYFCAGSDDRKNTEAFFGQGTRLTVV.

The chain employs TRBV27 and TRBJ2-2, with D uncertain. Per germline, CDR1 MNHEY and CDR2 SMNVEV (reference sequence). With 3 bases removed from V and 6 bases from J, the gap between germline ends came to 8 bases. This CDR3 is built from 13 residues. The CDR3 region is CASSLTPAGELFF. CDR3 coding DNA: TGTGCCAGCAGTTTGACCCCAGCCGGGGAGCTGTTTTTT.

CDR3 in DNA: TGTGCCAGCAGGAAGTTCTACGAGCAGTACTTC. This translates into CASRKFYEQYF. This rearrangement joins TRBV28 to TRBJ2-7; D remains unclear. CDR3 length: 11 residues. Germline assignment: CDR1 MDHEN and CDR2 SYDVKM. V was pared by 6 bases and J by 3 bases, with 6 bases between. The complete variable domain, with remaining parts taken from reference TRBV28 and TRBJ2-7, reads DVKVTQSSRYLVKRTGEKVFLECVQDMDHENMFWYRQDPGLGLRLIYFSYDVKMKEKGDIPEGYSVSREKKERFSLILESASTNQTSMYLCASRKFYEQYFGPGTRLTVT.

This chain connects TRBV30 to TRBJ2-7; 9 bases map to TRBD1. The germline CDR1 and CDR2 sequences are GTSNPN and SVGIG (reference sequence). This CDR3 has 15 amino acids. J gave up 0 bases and V 0 bases, and 3 bases lay outside the gene matches. In DNA, the CDR3 is TGTGCCTGGAGTGTATGGGACAGGGACTCCTACGAGCAGTACTTC. Its protein product is CAWSVWDRDSYEQYF.

V and J are TRBV7-9 and TRBJ2-5, with D maybe TRBD2 (6 bases). CDR1 is SEHNR, CDR2 FQNEAQ, per germline (reference sequence). V lost 8 bases to trimming and J lost 5 bases, with 18 bases between them. The CDR3 runs to 14 residues. CDR3 nucleotides: TGTGCCAGCGGTTCCTTGGGGGGTTTGGAGACCCAGTACTTC. This encodes CASGSLGGLETQYF.

CDR3 sequence: CASTRTGRGSNQPQHF. CDR3 DNA sequence: TGTGCCAGCACGCGAACGGGTCGGGGTAGCAATCAGCCCCAGCATTTT. The chain uses TRBV7-6 and TRBJ1-5; D ambiguous. This CDR3 has 16 residues. Germline V gene data show CDR1 as SGHVS and CDR2 as FNYEAQ. The V and J ends lost 7 bases and 0 bases respectively, with 16 bases between them.